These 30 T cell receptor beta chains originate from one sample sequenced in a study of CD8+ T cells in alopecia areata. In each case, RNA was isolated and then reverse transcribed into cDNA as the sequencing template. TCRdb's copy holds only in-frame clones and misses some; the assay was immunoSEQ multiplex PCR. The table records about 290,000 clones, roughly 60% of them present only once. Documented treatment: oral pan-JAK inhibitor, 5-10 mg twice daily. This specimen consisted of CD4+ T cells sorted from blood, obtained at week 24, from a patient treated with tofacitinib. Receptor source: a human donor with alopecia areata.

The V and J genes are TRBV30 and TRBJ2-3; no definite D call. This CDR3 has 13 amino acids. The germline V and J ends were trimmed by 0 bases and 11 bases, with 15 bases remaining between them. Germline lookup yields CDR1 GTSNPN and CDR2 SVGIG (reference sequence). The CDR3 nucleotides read TGTGCCTGGAGTGTAGGGCAGGTGCTGGGGCAGTATTTT. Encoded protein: CAWSVGQVLGQYF.

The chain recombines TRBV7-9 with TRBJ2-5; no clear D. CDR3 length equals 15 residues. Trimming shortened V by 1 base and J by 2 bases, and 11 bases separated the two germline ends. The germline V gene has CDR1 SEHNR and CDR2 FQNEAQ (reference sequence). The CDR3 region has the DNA TGTGCCAGCAGCTTAGTAGGGAATCTACAAGAGACCCAGTACTTC. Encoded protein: CASSLVGNLQETQYF.

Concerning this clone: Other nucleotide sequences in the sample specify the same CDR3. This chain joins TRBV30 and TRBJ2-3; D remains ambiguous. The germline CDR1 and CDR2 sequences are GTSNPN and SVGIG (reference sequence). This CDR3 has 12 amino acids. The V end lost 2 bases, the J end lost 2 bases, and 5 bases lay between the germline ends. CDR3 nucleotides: TGTGCCTGGAGTCCGGTCACAGATACGCAGTATTTT. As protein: CAWSPVTDTQYF.

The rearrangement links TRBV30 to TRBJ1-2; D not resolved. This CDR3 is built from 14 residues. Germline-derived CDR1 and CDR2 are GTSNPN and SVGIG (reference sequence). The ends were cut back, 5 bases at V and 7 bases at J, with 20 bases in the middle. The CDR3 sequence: CAWVGLGRASGYTF. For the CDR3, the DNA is TGTGCCTGGGTGGGATTAGGGCGCGCGAGTGGCTACACCTTC.

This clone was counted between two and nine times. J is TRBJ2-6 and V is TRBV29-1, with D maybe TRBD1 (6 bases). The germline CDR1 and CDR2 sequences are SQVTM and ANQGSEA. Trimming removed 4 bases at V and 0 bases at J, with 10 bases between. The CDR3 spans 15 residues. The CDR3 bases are TGCAGCGTTGTAAGGACAGTCTCTGGGGCCAACGTCCTGACTTTC. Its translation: CSVVRTVSGANVLTF.

CDR3 DNA sequence: TGTGCCAGCAGCTTAAAGCCTGGGGATCAGCCCCAGCATTTT. As protein: CASSLKPGDQPQHF. This rearrangement joins TRBV7-8 to TRBJ1-5; no definite D call. The V gene's germline CDR1 is SGHVS and CDR2 FQNEAQ. This CDR3 is built from 14 residues. Trimming removed 2 bases from V and 5 bases from J, with 10 bases in between.

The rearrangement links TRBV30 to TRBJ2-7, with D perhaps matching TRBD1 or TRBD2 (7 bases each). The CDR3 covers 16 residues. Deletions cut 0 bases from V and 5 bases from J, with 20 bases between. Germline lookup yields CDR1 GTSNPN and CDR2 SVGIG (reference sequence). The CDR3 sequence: CAWSVKVTGRADEQYF. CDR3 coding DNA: TGTGCCTGGAGTGTTAAGGTGACAGGGAGGGCAGACGAGCAGTACTTC.

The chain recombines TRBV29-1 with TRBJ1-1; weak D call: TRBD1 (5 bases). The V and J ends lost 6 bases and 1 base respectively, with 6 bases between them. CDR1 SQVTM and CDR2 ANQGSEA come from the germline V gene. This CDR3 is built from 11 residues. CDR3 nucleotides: TGCAGCGTCCAGGGGAACACTGAAGCTTTCTTT. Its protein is CSVQGNTEAFF.

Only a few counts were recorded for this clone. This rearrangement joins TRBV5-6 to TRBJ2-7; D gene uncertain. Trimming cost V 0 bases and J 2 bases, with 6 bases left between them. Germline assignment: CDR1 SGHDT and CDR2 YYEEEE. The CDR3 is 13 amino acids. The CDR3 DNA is TGTGCCAGCAGCTTGGCCGCAGCCTACGAGCAGTACTTC. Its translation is CASSLAAAYEQYF.

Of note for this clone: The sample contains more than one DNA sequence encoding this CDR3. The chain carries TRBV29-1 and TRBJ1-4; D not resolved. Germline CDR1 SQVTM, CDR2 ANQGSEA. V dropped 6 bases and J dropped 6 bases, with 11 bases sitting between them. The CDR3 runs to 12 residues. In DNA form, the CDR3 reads TGCAGCGTCGGAGGTGGGGATGAAAAACTGTTTTTT. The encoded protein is CSVGGGDEKLFF. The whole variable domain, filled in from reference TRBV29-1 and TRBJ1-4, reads SAVISQKPSRDICQRGTSLTIQCQVDSQVTMMFWYRQQPGQSLTLIATANQGSEATYESGFVIDKFPISRPNLTFSTLTVSNMSPEDSSIYLCSVGGGDEKLFFGSGTQLSVL.

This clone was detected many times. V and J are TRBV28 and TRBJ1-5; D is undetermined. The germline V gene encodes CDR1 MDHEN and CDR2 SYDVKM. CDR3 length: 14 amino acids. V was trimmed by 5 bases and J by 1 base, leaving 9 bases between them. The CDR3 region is CASSPPGSNQPQHF. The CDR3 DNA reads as TGTGCCAGCAGTCCCCCGGGGAGCAATCAGCCCCAGCATTTT.

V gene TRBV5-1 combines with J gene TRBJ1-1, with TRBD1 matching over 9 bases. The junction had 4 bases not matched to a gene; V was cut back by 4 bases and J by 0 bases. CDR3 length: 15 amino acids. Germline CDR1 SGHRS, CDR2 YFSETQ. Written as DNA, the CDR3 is TGCGCCAGCAGCCCCGGGACAGGGATGAACACTGAAGCTTTCTTT. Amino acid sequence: CASSPGTGMNTEAFF.

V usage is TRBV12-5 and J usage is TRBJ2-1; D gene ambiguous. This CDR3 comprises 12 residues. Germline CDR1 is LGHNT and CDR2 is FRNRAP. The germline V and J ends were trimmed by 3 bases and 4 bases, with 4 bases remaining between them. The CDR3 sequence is CASGFSYNEQFF. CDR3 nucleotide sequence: TGTGCTAGTGGTTTTTCATACAATGAGCAGTTCTTC.

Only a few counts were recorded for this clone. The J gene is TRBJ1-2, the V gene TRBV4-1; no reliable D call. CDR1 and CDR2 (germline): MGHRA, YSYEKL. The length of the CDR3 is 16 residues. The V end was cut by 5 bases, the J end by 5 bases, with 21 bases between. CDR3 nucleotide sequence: TGCGCCAGCAGCTACCCAATGAGGACGGGCCCGTATGGCTACACCTTC. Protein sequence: CASSYPMRTGPYGYTF.

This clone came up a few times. DNA for the CDR3: TGTGCCAGCAGCAGTACCGGGACAGGGGCTAACTATGGCTACACCTTC. Its translation is CASSSTGTGANYGYTF. V and J are TRBV7-9 and TRBJ1-2; 10 bases are shared with TRBD1. V was clipped by 5 bases and J by 0 bases; unmatched bases: 6. Looked up from germline, CDR1 is SEHNR and CDR2 is FQNEAQ (reference sequence). This CDR3 has 16 residues.

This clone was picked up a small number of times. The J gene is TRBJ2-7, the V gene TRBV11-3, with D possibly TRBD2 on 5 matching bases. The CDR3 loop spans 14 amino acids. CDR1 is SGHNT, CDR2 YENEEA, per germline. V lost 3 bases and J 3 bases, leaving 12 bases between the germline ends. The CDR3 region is CASSLRRAGYEQYF. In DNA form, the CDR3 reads TGTGCCAGCAGCTTGAGGCGGGCGGGCTACGAGCAGTACTTC. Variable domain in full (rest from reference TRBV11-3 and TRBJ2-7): EAGVVQSPRYKIIEKKQPVAFWCNPISGHNTLYWYLQNLGQGPELLIRYENEEAVDDSQLPKDRFSAERLKGVDSTLKIQPAELGDSAVYLCASSLRRAGYEQYFGPGTRLTVT.

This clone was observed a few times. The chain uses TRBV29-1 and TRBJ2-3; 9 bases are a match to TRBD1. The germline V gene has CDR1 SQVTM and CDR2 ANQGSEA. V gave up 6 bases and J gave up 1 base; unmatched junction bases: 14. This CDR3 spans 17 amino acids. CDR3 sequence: CSVLGNDRGSGTDTQYF. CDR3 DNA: TGCAGCGTCCTTGGGAACGACAGGGGGAGCGGCACAGATACGCAGTATTTT.

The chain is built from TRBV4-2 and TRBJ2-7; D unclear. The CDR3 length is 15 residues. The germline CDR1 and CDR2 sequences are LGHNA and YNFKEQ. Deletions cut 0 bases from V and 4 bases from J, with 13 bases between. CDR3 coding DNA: TGTGCCAGCAGCCAAGATTTCAGACTTGATTACGAGCAGTACTTC. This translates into CASSQDFRLDYEQYF.

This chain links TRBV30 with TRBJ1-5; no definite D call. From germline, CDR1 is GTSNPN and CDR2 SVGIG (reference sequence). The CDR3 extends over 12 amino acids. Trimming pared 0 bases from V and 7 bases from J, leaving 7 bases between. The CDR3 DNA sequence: TGTGCCTGGAGTGTAGACCCCCAGCCCCAGCATTTT. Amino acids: CAWSVDPQPQHF.

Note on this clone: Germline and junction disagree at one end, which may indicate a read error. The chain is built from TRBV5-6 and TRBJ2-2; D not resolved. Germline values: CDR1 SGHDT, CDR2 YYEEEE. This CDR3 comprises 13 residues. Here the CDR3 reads CASSLTASGELFF. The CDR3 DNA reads TGTGCCAGCAGTCTAACAGCGTCCGGAGAGCTGTTTTTT.

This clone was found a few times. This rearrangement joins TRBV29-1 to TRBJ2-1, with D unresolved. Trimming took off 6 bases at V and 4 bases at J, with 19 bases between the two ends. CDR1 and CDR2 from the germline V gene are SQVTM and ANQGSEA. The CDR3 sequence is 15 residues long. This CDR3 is CSVPRVYSLYNEQFF. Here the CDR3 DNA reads TGCAGCGTGCCGAGAGTCTACAGCTTGTACAATGAGCAGTTCTTC.

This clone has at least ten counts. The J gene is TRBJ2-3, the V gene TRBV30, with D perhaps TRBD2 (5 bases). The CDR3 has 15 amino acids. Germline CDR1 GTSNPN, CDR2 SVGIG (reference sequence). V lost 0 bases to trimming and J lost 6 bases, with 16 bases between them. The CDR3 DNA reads TGTGCCTGGAGTGTTCGAGGGTCAGGAGTGGATACGCAGTATTTT. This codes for CAWSVRGSGVDTQYF.

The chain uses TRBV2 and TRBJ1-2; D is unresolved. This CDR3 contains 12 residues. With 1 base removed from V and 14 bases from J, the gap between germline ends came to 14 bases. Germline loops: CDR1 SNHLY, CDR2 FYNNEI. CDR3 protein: CASSEEGSALTF. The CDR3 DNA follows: TGTGCCAGCAGTGAAGAAGGGAGCGCCTTAACCTTC.

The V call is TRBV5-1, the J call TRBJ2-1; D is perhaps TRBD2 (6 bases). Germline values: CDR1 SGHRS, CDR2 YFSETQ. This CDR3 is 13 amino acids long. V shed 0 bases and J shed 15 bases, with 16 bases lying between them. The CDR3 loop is CASSLAGVSQWFF. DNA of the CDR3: TGCGCCAGCAGCTTGGCGGGGGTTAGCCAGTGGTTCTTC.

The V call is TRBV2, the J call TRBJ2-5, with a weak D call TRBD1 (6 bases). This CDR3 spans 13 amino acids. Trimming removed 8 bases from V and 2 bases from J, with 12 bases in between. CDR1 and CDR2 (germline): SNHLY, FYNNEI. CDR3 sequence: CASVRDTQETQYF. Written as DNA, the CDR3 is TGTGCCAGCGTCCGGGACACTCAAGAGACCCAGTACTTC.

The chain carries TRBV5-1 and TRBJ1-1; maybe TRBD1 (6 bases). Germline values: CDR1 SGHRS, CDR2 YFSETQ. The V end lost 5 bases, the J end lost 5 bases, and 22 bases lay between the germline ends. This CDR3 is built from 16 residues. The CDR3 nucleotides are TGCGCCAGCAGTCCAAGGGGGGCGCCCCTTTTAACTGAAGCTTTCTTT. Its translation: CASSPRGAPLLTEAFF.

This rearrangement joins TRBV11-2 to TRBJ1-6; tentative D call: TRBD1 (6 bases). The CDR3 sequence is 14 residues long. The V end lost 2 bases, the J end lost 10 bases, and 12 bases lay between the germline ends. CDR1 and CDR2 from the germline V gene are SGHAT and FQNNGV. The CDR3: CASSLQGIGSPLHF. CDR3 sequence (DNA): TGTGCCAGCAGCTTACAGGGGATAGGATCACCCCTCCACTTT.

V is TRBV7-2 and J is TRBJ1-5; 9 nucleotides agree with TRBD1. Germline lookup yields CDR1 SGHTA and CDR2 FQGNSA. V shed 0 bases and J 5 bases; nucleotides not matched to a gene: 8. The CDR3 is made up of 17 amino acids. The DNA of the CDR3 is TGTGCCAGCAGCTTAGCAAAACGCGGGACAGGGCATCAGCCCCAGCATTTT. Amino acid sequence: CASSLAKRGTGHQPQHF.

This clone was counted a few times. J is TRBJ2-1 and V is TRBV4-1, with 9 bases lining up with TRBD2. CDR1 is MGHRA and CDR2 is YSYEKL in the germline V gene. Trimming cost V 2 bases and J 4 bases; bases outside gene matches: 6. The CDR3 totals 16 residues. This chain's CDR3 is CASSQHLAGRYNEQFF. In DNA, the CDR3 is TGCGCCAGCAGCCAACATCTAGCGGGGCGGTACAATGAGCAGTTCTTC.

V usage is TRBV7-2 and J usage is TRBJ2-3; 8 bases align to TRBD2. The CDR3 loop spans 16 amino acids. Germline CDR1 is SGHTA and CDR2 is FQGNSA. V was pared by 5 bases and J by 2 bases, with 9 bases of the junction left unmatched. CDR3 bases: TGTGCCAGCAGCGGGCGGGGGGACCTTCTCACAGATACGCAGTATTTT. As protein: CASSGRGDLLTDTQYF.